The 10 T cell receptor beta chains presented below share a single source sample, sequenced in a study of OX40 agonist ivuxolimab in advanced cancers. Repertoires were generated with immunoSEQ multiplex PCR, while TCRdb's copy carries only in-frame clones and drops some. The table lists more than 45,000 clones, about 81% of them singletons. Sequencing was performed on CD4+ or CD8+ T cells sorted from blood, taken in a trial of the OX40 agonist ivuxolimab. The receptor source for this set is an adult with an advanced solid tumor such as melanoma, head and neck, liver or kidney cancer.

CDR3 in DNA: TGTGCCATCAGTTGGACAGGAAGCACAGATACGCAGTATTTT. Its translation is CAISWTGSTDTQYF. The gene calls are TRBV10-3 and TRBJ2-3; 7 bases align to TRBD1. The CDR3 length is 14 residues. CDR1 and CDR2 from the germline V gene are ENHRY and SYGVKD. J gave up 0 bases and V 5 bases, and 2 bases lay outside the gene matches.

This clone was detected once. CDR3 in DNA: TGTGCCAGCAGCCAGGGGTGGGCAGAGACCCAGTACTTC. Encoded protein: CASSQGWAETQYF. The V call is TRBV14, the J call TRBJ2-5, with D unresolved. V was clipped by 3 bases and J by 4 bases, with 9 bases between them. From germline, CDR1 is SGHDN and CDR2 FVKESK. This CDR3 is built from 13 residues.

The gene calls are TRBV18 and TRBJ1-1, with D unclear. CDR1 and CDR2 from the germline V gene are KGHSH and LQKENI. The CDR3 length is 12 residues. The V end lost 3 bases, the J end lost 1 base, and 3 bases lay between the germline ends. Written as DNA, the CDR3 is TGTGCCAGCTCACCGACGAACACTGAAGCTTTCTTT. Protein sequence: CASSPTNTEAFF.

The V call is TRBV7-6, the J call TRBJ2-3, with a possible D match to TRBD2 (8 bases). The CDR3 covers 16 residues. Looked up from germline, CDR1 is SGHVS and CDR2 is FNYEAQ. V was trimmed by 3 bases and J by 2 bases, leaving 15 bases between them. The CDR3 is CASSFSGDRPTDTQYF. Here the CDR3 DNA reads TGTGCCAGCAGCTTTAGCGGGGACAGACCCACAGATACGCAGTATTTT. Looking up the rest from reference TRBV7-6 and TRBJ2-3 gives the full variable domain: GAGVSQSPRYKVTKRGQDVALRCDPISGHVSLYWYRQALGQGPEFLTYFNYEAQQDKSGLPNDRFSAERPEGSISTLTIQRTEQRDSAMYRCASSFSGDRPTDTQYFGPGTRLTVL.

V usage is TRBV6-6 and J usage is TRBJ1-5; 11 nucleotides line up with TRBD1. J was trimmed by 5 bases and V by 6 bases; bases with no gene match: 9. The CDR3 extends over 16 amino acids. Looked up from germline, CDR1 is MNHNY and CDR2 is SVGAGI (reference sequence). The CDR3 is CASSPSDRGLDQPQHF. CDR3 nucleotide sequence: TGTGCCAGCAGCCCATCGGACAGGGGGCTAGATCAGCCCCAGCATTTT.

Only one count was recorded for this clone. This chain links TRBV6-1 with TRBJ1-2; 7 bases are a match to TRBD1. This CDR3 region has 18 residues. Trimming cost V 2 bases and J 0 bases; bases outside gene matches: 12. CDR1 is MNHNS, CDR2 SASEGT, per germline. The CDR3 sequence is CASSEIGGAGRPNYGYTF. In DNA, the CDR3 is TGTGCCAGCAGTGAAATAGGGGGCGCTGGGAGGCCTAACTATGGCTACACCTTC.

This clone was recorded only once. The J gene is TRBJ1-2, the V gene TRBV2; TRBD1 matches 10 bases. With V trimmed by 7 bases and J by 4 bases, 12 bases remained unmatched. The CDR3 length is 16 residues. Germline CDR1 SNHLY, CDR2 FYNNEI. This chain's CDR3 is CASTAGQGRGTYGYTF. CDR3 DNA sequence: TGTGCCAGCACTGCGGGACAGGGGAGGGGAACCTATGGCTACACCTTC.

The V and J genes are TRBV29-1 and TRBJ2-7, with D perhaps matching TRBD1 (7 bases). The ends were cut back, 5 bases at V and 2 bases at J, with 16 bases in the middle. CDR3 length: 14 amino acids. From germline, CDR1 is SQVTM and CDR2 ANQGSEA. CDR3 protein: CSVQAGQQAYEQYF. The CDR3 DNA follows: TGCAGCGTTCAGGCGGGACAGCAAGCCTACGAGCAGTACTTC.

The sample holds one count of this clone. V gene TRBV18 combines with J gene TRBJ2-5; maybe TRBD2 (6 bases). V lost 1 base and J 2 bases, leaving 11 bases between the germline ends. Per germline, CDR1 KGHSH and CDR2 LQKENI. The CDR3 covers 15 residues. The CDR3 is CASSPRDFGQETQYF. CDR3 DNA: TGTGCCAGCTCACCACGGGACTTTGGACAAGAGACCCAGTACTTC.

In DNA, the CDR3 is TGTGCCAGCAGCTTAGAGCAGGGGAAACAAGAGACCCAGTACTTC. This gives the protein CASSLEQGKQETQYF. The chain combines TRBV11-3 with TRBJ2-5, with D maybe TRBD1 (6 bases). The V gene's germline CDR1 is SGHNT and CDR2 YENEEA. V lost 0 bases and J 2 bases, leaving 10 bases between the germline ends. The CDR3 has 15 amino acids.